Each of the 13 T cell receptor beta chains below was sequenced from the same sample in a study of blood T cell repertoires in COVID-19. This table comes from immunoSEQ multiplex PCR, and its TCRdb copy is limited to in-frame clones, with some not included. Among 220,000 or so clones listed, just under 85% were seen once. Sequenced: PBMCs or T cells enriched from blood (not recorded which). The receptors were gathered from a woman aged 40 to 50 with acute COVID-19.

This sequence joins TRBV4-3 and TRBJ1-2; no clear D. Germline CDR1 reads LGHNA; CDR2 reads YSLEER. V lost 4 bases, J lost 0 bases, and 9 bases lay in between. The CDR3 covers 14 residues. This CDR3 is CASSPSTANYGYTF. As DNA, the CDR3 is TGCGCCAGCAGCCCCTCTACAGCTAACTATGGCTACACCTTC.

J is TRBJ2-1 and V is TRBV11-2, with TRBD2 as a possible D gene (6 bases). The length of the CDR3 is 17 residues. Trimming pared 5 bases from V and 1 base from J, leaving 18 bases between. Germline CDR1 and CDR2: SGHAT and FQNNGV. The CDR3: CASSPLGLAESYNEQFF. CDR3 sequence (DNA): TGTGCCAGCAGCCCCCTGGGGTTAGCGGAATCCTACAATGAGCAGTTCTTC.

The rearrangement links TRBV7-9 to TRBJ2-1, with D perhaps TRBD2 (7 bases). Deletions cut 4 bases from V and 0 bases from J, with 13 bases between. The CDR3 loop spans 16 amino acids. From germline, CDR1 is SEHNR and CDR2 FQNEAQ (reference sequence). As DNA, the CDR3 is TGTGCCAGCAGCTCCGGGGGAGGGGGCTCCTACAATGAGCAGTTCTTC. It is translated as CASSSGGGGSYNEQFF.

The CDR3 loop reads CASTRTGGQYGYTF. As DNA, the CDR3 is TGTGCCAGCACCCGGACAGGGGGACAGTATGGCTACACCTTC. This sequence joins TRBV28 and TRBJ1-2, with TRBD1 matching 10 bases. The CDR3 spans 14 residues. V gave up 7 bases and J gave up 5 bases; unmatched junction bases: 7. CDR1 and CDR2 from the germline V gene are MDHEN and SYDVKM.

The V and J genes are TRBV7-2 and TRBJ2-7, with 8 bases aligning to TRBD2. The germline V gene encodes CDR1 SGHTA and CDR2 FQGNSA. V lost 3 bases, J lost 0 bases, and 7 bases stayed unmatched. This CDR3 region has 16 residues. Here the CDR3 DNA reads TGTGCCAGCAGCTTCGCGGGGGGCAGTAGCTCCTACGAGCAGTACTTC. Amino acid sequence: CASSFAGGSSSYEQYF.

This chain connects TRBV12-3 or TRBV12-4 to TRBJ1-1; D is undetermined. Deletions cut 6 bases from V and 5 bases from J, with 10 bases between. This CDR3 has 12 amino acids. CDR3: CASSPGGTEAFF. DNA of the CDR3: TGTGCCAGCAGCCCCGGAGGAACTGAAGCTTTCTTT.

The V and J genes are TRBV28 and TRBJ1-1, with 10 nucleotides matching TRBD1. The germline gives CDR1 MDHEN, CDR2 SYDVKM. V was pared by 6 bases and J by 6 bases, with 10 bases of the junction left unmatched. This CDR3 contains 15 residues. CDR3 bases: TGTGCCAGCAGGATTCATGGACAGGGGGTCTCTGAAGCTTTCTTT. Its translation: CASRIHGQGVSEAFF.

CDR3 nucleotides: TGTGCCAGCAGTTTACAGGGTTTGAGCTATGGCTACACCTTC. Its protein product is CASSLQGLSYGYTF. V and J are TRBV2 and TRBJ1-2; tentatively, D is TRBD1 (6 bases). Germline CDR1 reads SNHLY; CDR2 reads FYNNEI. CDR3 length equals 14 residues. V was shortened by 5 bases and J by 4 bases, with 14 bases between the two germline ends.

There are a few counts of this clone. The V and J genes are TRBV2 and TRBJ2-1; 7 positions match TRBD2. The CDR3 spans 12 residues. V shed 5 bases, J shed 10 bases, and the junction held 5 bases outside the gene matches. Germline V lookup: CDR1 SNHLY, CDR2 FYNNEI. In nucleotides, the CDR3 is TGTGCCAGCAGTCTAGGAGCGGGAGAGCAGTTCTTC. Protein product: CASSLGAGEQFF.

This chain connects TRBV19 to TRBJ1-1; 8 nucleotides align to TRBD1. Trimming cost V 3 bases and J 1 base; bases outside gene matches: 13. CDR3 length equals 18 residues. The germline gives CDR1 LNHDA, CDR2 SQIVND (reference sequence). CDR3 nucleotide sequence: TGTGCCAGTAGTATCTGGGGGGCAGGGGGCTTCTGGAACACTGAAGCTTTCTTT. This codes for CASSIWGAGGFWNTEAFF. Based on the CDR3 plus reference TRBV19 and TRBJ1-1, the full variable domain is DGGITQSPKYLFRKEGQNVTLSCEQNLNHDAMYWYRQDPGQGLRLIYYSQIVNDFQKGDIAEGYSVSREKKESFPLTVTSAQKNPTAFYLCASSIWGAGGFWNTEAFFGQGTRLTVV.

The chain is built from TRBV5-6 and TRBJ1-6; 11 nucleotides agree with TRBD1. This CDR3 region has 15 residues. Germline CDR1 SGHDT, CDR2 YYEEEE. V shed 3 bases, J shed 7 bases, and the junction held 3 bases outside the gene matches. The CDR3 is CASSWGQGGNSPLHF. In DNA form, the CDR3 reads TGTGCCAGCAGCTGGGGACAGGGGGGAAATTCACCCCTCCACTTT.

V is TRBV5-4 and J is TRBJ2-6; no clear D. V was shortened by 4 bases and J by 4 bases, with 9 bases between the two germline ends. This CDR3 spans 14 amino acids. CDR1 SGHNT and CDR2 YYREEE come from the germline V gene (reference sequence). The CDR3 reads CASSQERGANVLTF. As DNA, the CDR3 is TGTGCCAGCAGCCAGGAACGGGGGGCCAACGTCCTGACTTTC.

This chain connects TRBV11-3 to TRBJ1-1, with a weak D call TRBD1 (5 bases). The CDR3 has 13 amino acids. Germline assignment: CDR1 SGHNT and CDR2 YENEEA. The V end lost 5 bases, the J end lost 1 base, and 8 bases lay between the germline ends. The CDR3 DNA follows: TGTGCCAGCAGCGCCCAGGGGAACACTGAAGCTTTCTTT. Translation: CASSAQGNTEAFF.